There are many counts of the clone carrying this T cell receptor beta chain. The V segment lost 5 bases and the J segment 3 bases; nucleotides outside the gene matches: 10. Germline CDR1 is SEHNR and CDR2 is FQNEAQ (reference sequence). This CDR3 is built from 16 residues. The data derive from a study of T cells after yellow fever vaccination. Whole-study context: Fractions of low cell number were prepared using SMART-Seq v4 Ultra Low Input. Points from the study as a whole: CD4 and CD8 compartments shared a small share of clonotypes, likely from convergent recombination.

UMIs were added to TCR cDNA along with a universal primer site when it was made by 5'RACE template switching. TCRdb reprocessed the 5' RACE reads via MiXCR and lists one record per CDR3 protein. The sample yields about 26,000 distinct CDR3 sequences, approximately 5% seen once. This TCR was sampled from a man younger than 40 who received the YFV17D yellow fever vaccine. Sequencing was performed on PBMCs, either bulk or a sorted T-cell subset (CD4+, CD8+, memory, or dextramer-sorted; not recorded which), taken 15 days after the yellow fever booster vaccination. This chain uses TRBV7-9 with TRBJ2-3; 8 bases are shared with TRBD2. The CDR3 DNA reads TGTGCCAGCAGCGCGACGGCGGGAGGATTGACAGATACGCAGTATTTT. Its protein product is CASSATAGGLTDTQYF.